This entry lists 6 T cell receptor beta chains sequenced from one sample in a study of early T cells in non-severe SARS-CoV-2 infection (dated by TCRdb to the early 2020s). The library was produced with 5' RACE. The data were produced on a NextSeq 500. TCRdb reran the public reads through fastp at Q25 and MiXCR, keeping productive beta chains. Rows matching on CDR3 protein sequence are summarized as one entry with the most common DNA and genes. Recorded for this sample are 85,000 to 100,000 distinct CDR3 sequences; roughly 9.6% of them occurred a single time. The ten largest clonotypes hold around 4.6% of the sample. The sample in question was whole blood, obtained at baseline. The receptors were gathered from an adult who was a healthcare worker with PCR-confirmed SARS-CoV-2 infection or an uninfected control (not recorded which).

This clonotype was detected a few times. This CDR3 is CASSLMGAEEKLFF. The CDR3 DNA sequence: TGCGCCAGCAGCTTGATGGGGGCCGAAGAAAAACTGTTTTTT. The chain joins TRBV5-1 to TRBJ1-4; perhaps TRBD1 as D (6 bases). The CDR3 covers 14 residues. V shed 1 base and J shed 8 bases, with 12 bases lying between them. CDR1 and CDR2 (germline): SGHRS, YFSETQ. The full variable domain, completed using reference TRBV5-1 and TRBJ1-4, is KAGVTQTPRYLIKTRGQQVTLSCSPISGHRSVSWYQQTPGQGLQFLFEYFSETQRNKGNFPGRFSGRQFSNSRSEMNVSTLELGDSALYLCASSLMGAEEKLFFGSGTQLSVL.

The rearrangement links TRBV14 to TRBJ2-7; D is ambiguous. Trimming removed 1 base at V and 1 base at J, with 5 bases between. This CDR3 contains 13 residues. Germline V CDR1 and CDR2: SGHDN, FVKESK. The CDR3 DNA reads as TGTGCCAGCAGCCAAGTCCGATCCTACGAGCAGTACTTC. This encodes CASSQVRSYEQYF. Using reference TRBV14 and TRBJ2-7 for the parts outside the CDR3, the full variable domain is EAGVTQFPSHSVIEKGQTVTLRCDPISGHDNLYWYRRVMGKEIKFLLHFVKESKQDESGMPNNRFLAERTGGTYSTLKVQPAELEDSGVYFCASSQVRSYEQYFGPGTRLTVT.

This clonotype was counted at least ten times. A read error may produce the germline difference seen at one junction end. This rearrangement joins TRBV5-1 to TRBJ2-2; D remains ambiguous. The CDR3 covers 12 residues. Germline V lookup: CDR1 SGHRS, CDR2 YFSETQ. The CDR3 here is CASSLNTGELFF. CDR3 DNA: TGTGCCAGCAGCTTAAACACCGGGGAGCTGTTTTTT.

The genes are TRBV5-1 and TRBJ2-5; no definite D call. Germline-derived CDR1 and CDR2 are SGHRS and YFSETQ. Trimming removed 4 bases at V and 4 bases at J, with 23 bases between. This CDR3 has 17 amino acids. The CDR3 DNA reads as TGCGCCAGCAGCCTCCACAACCAGTTTTCAAACCGAGAGACCCAGTACTTC. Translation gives CASSLHNQFSNRETQYF.

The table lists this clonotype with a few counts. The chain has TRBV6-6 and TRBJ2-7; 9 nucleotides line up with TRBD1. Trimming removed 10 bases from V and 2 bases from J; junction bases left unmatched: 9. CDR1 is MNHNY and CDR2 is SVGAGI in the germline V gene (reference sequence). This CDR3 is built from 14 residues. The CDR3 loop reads CATKTGGSTYEQYF. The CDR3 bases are TGTGCCACCAAAACAGGGGGCAGCACCTACGAGCAGTACTTC.

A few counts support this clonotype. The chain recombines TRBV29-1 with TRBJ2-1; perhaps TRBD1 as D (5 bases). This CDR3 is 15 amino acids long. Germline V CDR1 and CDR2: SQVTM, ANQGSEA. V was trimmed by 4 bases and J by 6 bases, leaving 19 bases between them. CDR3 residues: CSVVPSPTASNEQFF. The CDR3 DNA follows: TGCAGCGTTGTCCCGAGCCCGACAGCATCCAATGAGCAGTTCTTC.